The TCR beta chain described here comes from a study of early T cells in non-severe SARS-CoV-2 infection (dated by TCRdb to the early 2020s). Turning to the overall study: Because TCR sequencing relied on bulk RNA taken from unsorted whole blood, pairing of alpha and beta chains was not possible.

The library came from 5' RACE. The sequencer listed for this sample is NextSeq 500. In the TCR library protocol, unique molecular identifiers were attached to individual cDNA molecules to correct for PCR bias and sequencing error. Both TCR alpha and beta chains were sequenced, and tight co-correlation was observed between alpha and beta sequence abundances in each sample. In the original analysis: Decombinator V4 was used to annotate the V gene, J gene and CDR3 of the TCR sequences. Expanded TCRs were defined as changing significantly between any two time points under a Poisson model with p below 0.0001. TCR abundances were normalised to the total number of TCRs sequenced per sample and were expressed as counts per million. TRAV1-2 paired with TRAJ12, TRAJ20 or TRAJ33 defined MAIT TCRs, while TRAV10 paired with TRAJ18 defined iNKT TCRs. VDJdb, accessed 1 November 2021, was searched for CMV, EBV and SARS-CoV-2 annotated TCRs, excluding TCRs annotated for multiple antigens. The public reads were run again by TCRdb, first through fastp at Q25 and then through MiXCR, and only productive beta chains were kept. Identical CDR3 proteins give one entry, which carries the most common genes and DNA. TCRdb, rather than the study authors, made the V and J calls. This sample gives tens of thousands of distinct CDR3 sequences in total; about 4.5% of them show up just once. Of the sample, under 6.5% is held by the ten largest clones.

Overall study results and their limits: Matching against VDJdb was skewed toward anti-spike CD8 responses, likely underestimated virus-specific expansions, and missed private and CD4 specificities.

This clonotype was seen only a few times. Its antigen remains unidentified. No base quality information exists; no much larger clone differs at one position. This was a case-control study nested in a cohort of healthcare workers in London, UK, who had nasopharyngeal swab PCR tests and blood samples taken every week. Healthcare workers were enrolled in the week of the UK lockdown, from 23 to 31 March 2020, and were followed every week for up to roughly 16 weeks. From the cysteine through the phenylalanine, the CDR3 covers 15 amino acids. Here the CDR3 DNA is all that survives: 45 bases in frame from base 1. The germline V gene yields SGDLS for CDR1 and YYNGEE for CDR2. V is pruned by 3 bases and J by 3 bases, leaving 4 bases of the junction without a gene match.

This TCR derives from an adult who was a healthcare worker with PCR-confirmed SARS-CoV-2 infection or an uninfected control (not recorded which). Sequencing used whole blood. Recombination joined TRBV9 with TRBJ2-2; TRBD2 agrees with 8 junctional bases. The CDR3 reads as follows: CASSGSGEYTGELFF. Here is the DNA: TGTGCCAGCAGCGGTAGCGGGGAGTACACCGGGGAGCTGTTTTTT.